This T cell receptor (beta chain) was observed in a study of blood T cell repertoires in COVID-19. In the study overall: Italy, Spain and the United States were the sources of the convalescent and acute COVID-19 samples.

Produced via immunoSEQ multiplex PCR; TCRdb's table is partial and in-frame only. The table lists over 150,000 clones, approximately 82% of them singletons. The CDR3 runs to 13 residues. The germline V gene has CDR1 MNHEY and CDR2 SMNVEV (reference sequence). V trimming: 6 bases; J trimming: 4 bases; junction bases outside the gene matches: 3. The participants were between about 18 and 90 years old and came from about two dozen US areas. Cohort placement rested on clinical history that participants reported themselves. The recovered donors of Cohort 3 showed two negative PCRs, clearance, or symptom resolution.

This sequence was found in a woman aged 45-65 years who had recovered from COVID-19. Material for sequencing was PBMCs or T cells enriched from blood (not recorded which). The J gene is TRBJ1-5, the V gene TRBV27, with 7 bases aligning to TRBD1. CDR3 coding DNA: TGTGCCAGCAGGGGGACAGCTAATCAGCCCCAGCATTTT. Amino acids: CASRGTANQPQHF.